This section outlines one T cell receptor (beta chain) sequence together with its context. This clonotype showed up just a few times. Its antigen is still unknown. Qualities for individual bases were not recorded, and no much larger clone is one base off. These data come from a study of response to subunit inactivated influenza vaccine (dated 2018 in TCRdb). Concerning the study at large: To follow how T cells responded to a trivalent subunit inactivated influenza vaccine, the researchers relied on deep quantitative profiling of the T cell receptor repertoire.

Overall results and qualifications from the work: The authors suggested that each seasonal influenza vaccination may recruit only a limited number of new T cells.

V is pared back by 4 bases and J by 4 bases, with 7 bases lying between the germline termini. From the cysteine through the phenylalanine, the CDR3 covers 12 amino acids. The retained sequence is limited to the CDR3, 36 bases, with the frame set at the first base. From a lookup of the germline V gene (reference sequence), CDR1 and CDR2 are SEHNR and FQNEAQ. Libraries came from RT-PCR. TCRdb shows the sequencer as Illumina HiSeq 2500. TCRdb applied fastp at Q25 and MiXCR to the public reads, then kept only in-frame beta chains. Every distinct CDR3 protein forms one entry, paired with its most common genes and DNA. The sample table shows hundreds of thousands of distinct CDR3 sequences, and approximately 12% are seen once. Jointly, the top ten make up 10% to 13% of the sample.

The sequence was obtained from a man aged 45 to 65 who received an inactivated influenza vaccine. Donor details come from another sample of the same person, matched by shared clones. Sequenced material: PBMCs from blood, taken on the day of vaccination. The sequence joins TRBV7-9 to TRBJ1-1; a weak D assignment points to TRBD1 (5 bases agree). The CDR3 is CASSWGGTEAFF. The bases are TGTGCCAGCAGCTGGGGGGGCACTGAAGCTTTCTTT.